This T cell receptor (beta chain) was profiled in a study of T cell responses to AZD1222 COVID-19 vaccine. The study, taken as a whole, reports: Donors, mostly white British, included more females; clonal diversity was possibly underestimated.

Trimming removed 1 base at V and 9 bases at J, with 10 bases between. The CDR3 runs to 12 residues. Germline loops: CDR1 MDHEN, CDR2 SYDVKM. Notes on this clone: What it binds is not known.

Repertoires were generated with immunoSEQ multiplex PCR, while TCRdb's copy carries only in-frame clones and drops some. Of tens of thousands of clones in the sample, 65% to 85% were seen once. The specimen was peripheral blood, collected on day 0 of AZD1222 vaccination. This clonotype was obtained from an adult in good health. The chain has TRBV28 and TRBJ2-7; perhaps TRBD1 as D (7 bases). CDR3 residues: CASSLFQGGQYF. The CDR3 DNA follows: TGTGCCAGCAGTTTATTCCAGGGGGGGCAGTACTTC.